The rows below give T cell receptor beta chains drawn from one sample of a study of a mutant IDH1 vaccine in newly diagnosed glioma. Data came from immunoSEQ multiplex PCR; TCRdb stores just in-frame clones and leaves some out. The table has 34,000 or so clones, around 80% seen once; the top ten hold 11%. These receptors' targets are unknown. The sample in question was PBMCs, obtained from a glioma patient whose treatment included an IDH1 peptide vaccine. These receptors were taken from a woman between 35 and 50 years old with glioma. Each CDR3 is given with its conserved first and last residue. D genes are given only for firm matches. Some rows have no size entry. The others give once, few or many, or a class for an expanded clone.

J: TRBJ2-1; D: TRBD1; size: NA; V: TRBV10-1; length: 15; CDR3: CASSDPGTGGNEQFF; DNA: TGCGCCAGCAGTGACCCCGGGACAGGGGGCAATGAGCAGTTCTTC
J: TRBJ1-4; D: TRBD1; size: few; V: TRBV2; length: 14; CDR3: CASKVGTENEKLFF; DNA: TGTGCCAGCAAGGTGGGGACAGAGAATGAAAAACTGTTTTTT
J: TRBJ1-1; D: NA; size: few; V: TRBV5-4; length: 13; CDR3: CASSFGKNTEAFF; DNA: TGTGCCAGCAGCTTCGGGAAGAACACTGAAGCTTTCTTT
J: TRBJ2-5; D: TRBD2; size: NA; V: TRBV18; length: 17; CDR3: CASSPRRLAGDQETQYF; DNA: TGTGCCAGCTCACCACGTAGACTAGCGGGGGACCAAGAGACCCAGTACTTC
J: TRBJ2-2; D: NA; size: NA; V: TRBV2; length: 15; CDR3: CASSEGAARAGELFF; DNA: TGTGCCAGCAGTGAAGGAGCAGCCCGGGCCGGGGAGCTGTTTTTT
J: TRBJ2-2; D: NA; size: NA; V: TRBV7-9; length: 19; CDR3: CASSLYPSGSFPNTGELFF; DNA: TGTGCCAGCAGCTTATACCCCTCCGGAAGCTTTCCGAACACCGGGGAGCTGTTTTTT
J: TRBJ2-7; D: NA; size: NA; V: TRBV30; length: 11; CDR3: CAWSLDHEQYF; DNA: TGTGCCTGGAGTTTGGACCACGAGCAGTACTTC
J: TRBJ2-3; D: NA; size: NA; V: TRBV6-6; length: 12; CDR3: CASSYTMETQYF; DNA: TGTGCCAGCAGTTATACTATGGAAACGCAGTATTTT
J: TRBJ2-3; D: TRBD1; size: NA; V: TRBV4-3; length: 17; CDR3: CASSQDPGVQGEDTQYF; DNA: TGCGCCAGCAGCCAAGATCCAGGGGTACAGGGGGAAGATACGCAGTATTTT
J: TRBJ2-3; D: NA; size: NA; V: TRBV10-1; length: 14; CDR3: CASSESDPVDTQYF; DNA: TGCGCCAGCAGTGAGTCAGACCCAGTAGATACGCAGTATTTT
J: TRBJ2-7; D: NA; size: NA; V: TRBV6-5; length: 14; CDR3: CASSYGTRGYEQYF; DNA: TGTGCCAGCAGTTACGGGACCAGGGGATACGAGCAGTACTTC
J: TRBJ1-3; D: NA; size: few; V: TRBV10-3; length: 13; CDR3: CAIAGGSGNTIYF; DNA: TGTGCCATCGCGGGCGGCTCTGGAAACACCATATATTTT
J: TRBJ1-5; D: NA; size: NA; V: TRBV5-1; length: 14; CDR3: CASSLDGLNQPQHF; DNA: TGCGCCAGCAGTTTGGACGGACTGAATCAGCCCCAGCATTTT
J: TRBJ2-5; D: NA; size: NA; V: TRBV20-1; length: 10; CDR3: CSAPLGAQYF; DNA: TGCAGTGCCCCTCTAGGGGCCCAGTACTTC
J: TRBJ2-3; D: TRBD2; size: NA; V: TRBV10-2; length: 15; CDR3: CASSERGGYTDTQYF; DNA: TGCGCCAGCAGTGAGCGGGGGGGCTACACAGATACGCAGTATTTT
J: TRBJ1-2; D: NA; size: once; V: TRBV6-1; length: 14; CDR3: CASSERLSSEGYTF; DNA: TGTGCCAGCAGTGAAAGGTTAAGCTCAGAAGGCTACACCTTC
J: TRBJ2-7; D: TRBD1; size: NA; V: TRBV6-5; length: 16; CDR3: CASSSTPGQGVNEQYF; DNA: TGTGCCAGCAGTTCAACCCCGGGACAGGGTGTAAACGAGCAGTACTTC
J: TRBJ2-3; D: NA; size: once; V: TRBV5-1; length: 16; CDR3: CASSLEGPLTLDTQYF; DNA: TGCGCCAGCAGCTTGGAGGGGCCCCTCACGCTAGATACGCAGTATTTT
J: TRBJ1-4; D: NA; size: NA; V: TRBV7-9; length: 15; CDR3: CASSRRVGLGEKLFF; DNA: TGTGCCAGCAGCCGGCGAGTGGGGCTGGGTGAAAAACTGTTTTTT
J: TRBJ1-1; D: NA; size: NA; V: TRBV2; length: 13; CDR3: CASIDSRGTEAFF; DNA: TGTGCCAGCATTGACAGTAGGGGGACTGAAGCTTTCTTT
J: TRBJ2-2; D: NA; size: NA; V: TRBV19; length: 14; CDR3: CASSRTRSTGELFF; DNA: TGTGCCAGTAGTAGGACAAGGAGTACCGGGGAGCTGTTTTTT